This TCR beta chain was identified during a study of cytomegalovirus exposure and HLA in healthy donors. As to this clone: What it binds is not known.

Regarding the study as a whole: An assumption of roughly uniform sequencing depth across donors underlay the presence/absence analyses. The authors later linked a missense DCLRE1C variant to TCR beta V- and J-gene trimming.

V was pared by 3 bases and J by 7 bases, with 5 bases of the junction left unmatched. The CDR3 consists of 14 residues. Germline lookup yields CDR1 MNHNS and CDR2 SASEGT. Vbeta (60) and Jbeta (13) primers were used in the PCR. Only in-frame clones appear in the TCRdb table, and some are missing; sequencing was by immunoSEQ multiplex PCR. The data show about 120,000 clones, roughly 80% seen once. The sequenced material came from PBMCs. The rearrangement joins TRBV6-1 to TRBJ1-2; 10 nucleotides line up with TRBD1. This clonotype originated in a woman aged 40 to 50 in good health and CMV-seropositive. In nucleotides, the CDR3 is TGTGCCAGCAGTGATCTGGGGACAGGGGTTGGCTACACCTTC. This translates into CASSDLGTGVGYTF.